This T cell receptor (beta chain) was identified in a study of metastatic and nonmetastatic thyroid tumors. A few counts support this clone. Nobody among the patients had been given any treatment before thyroid surgery. TCRdb reprocessed the PCR reads using MiXCR. Seen here are some 20,000 clones, more than 9% observed once, and the top ten hold approximately 6.2%. This sequence was found in a male donor with papillary thyroid cancer or a benign thyroid nodule (not recorded which). Some clones in this sample may be carry-over from other donors' samples. The sample consisted of blood.

CDR3 loop: CASRGTGGFGNQPQHF. The CDR3 region has the DNA TGTGCCAGCAGGGGGACAGGGGGGTTCGGCAATCAGCCCCAGCATTTT. The chain is built from TRBV6-1 and TRBJ1-5; 11 bases agree with TRBD1. The CDR3 covers 16 residues. V trimming: 6 bases; J trimming: 2 bases; junction bases outside the gene matches: 6. The germline V gene encodes CDR1 MNHNS and CDR2 SASEGT.